This TCR beta chain originates from a study of blood T cell repertoires in COVID-19. Study summary: Samples of COVID-19 (acute and convalescent) were obtained from the United States, Italy and Spain.

Trimming took 4 bases from V and 4 from J; bases not matched to a gene: 11. The CDR3 length is 16 residues. CDR1 is SGHTA and CDR2 is FQGNSA in the germline V gene. Authors' processing steps: How many nucleated cells were present was estimated from reference gene primer amplification. TCRdb keeps only in-frame clones here, not all; method: immunoSEQ multiplex PCR. V and J calls and clone size follow that table, whereas D and trimming were derived from the DNA. The sample carries approximately 250,000 clones, nearly 85% recorded once. The source material was peripheral blood. This clonotype originated in a human donor in a cohort sampled during active COVID-19. This rearrangement joins TRBV7-2 to TRBJ2-5, with TRBD1 matching over 8 bases. The CDR3 is CASSSGQGILGETQYF. DNA of the CDR3: TGTGCCAGCAGCTCCGGACAGGGAATTTTAGGAGAGACCCAGTACTTC.